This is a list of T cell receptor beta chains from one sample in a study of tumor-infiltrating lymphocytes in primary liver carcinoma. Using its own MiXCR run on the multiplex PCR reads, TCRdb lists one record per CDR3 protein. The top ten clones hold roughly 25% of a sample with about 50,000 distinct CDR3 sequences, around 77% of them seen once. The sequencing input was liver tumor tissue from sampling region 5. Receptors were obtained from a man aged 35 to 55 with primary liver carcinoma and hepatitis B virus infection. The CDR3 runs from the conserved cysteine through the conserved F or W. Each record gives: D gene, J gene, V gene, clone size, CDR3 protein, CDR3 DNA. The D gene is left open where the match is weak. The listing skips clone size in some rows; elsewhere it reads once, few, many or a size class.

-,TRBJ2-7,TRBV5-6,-,CVSSSSMVYEQYF,TGTGTCAGCAGCTCCTCGATGGTCTACGAGCAGTACTTC
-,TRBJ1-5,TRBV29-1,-,CIVGDVGNQPQHF,TGCATCGTCGGGGACGTGGGCAATCAGCCCCAGCATTTC
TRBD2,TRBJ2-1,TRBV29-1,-,CSVGLAGGFYDEQFF,TGCAGCGTTGGACTAGCGGGAGGGTTCTATGATGAGCAATTCTTC
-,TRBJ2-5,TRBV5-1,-,CVSSAEETQYF,TGCGTCAGCAGCGCGGAGGAGACCCAGTACTTC
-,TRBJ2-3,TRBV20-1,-,CSAPPEGVDTQYF,TGCAGTGCTCCCCCCGAAGGCGTCGATACGCAGTATTTT
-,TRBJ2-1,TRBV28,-,CASSLGSSGEQFF,TGTGCCAGCAGCCTCGGGAGTAGCGGTGAGCAATTCTTC
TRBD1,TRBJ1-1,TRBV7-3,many,CASSLTGGYTEAFF,TGTGCCAGCAGCTTGACAGGGGGCTACACTGAAGCTTTCTTT
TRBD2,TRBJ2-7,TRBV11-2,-,CVSRHGTSGLAYEQYF,TGTGTCAGCAGGCACGGGACTAGCGGGCTAGCCTACGAACAGTACTTC
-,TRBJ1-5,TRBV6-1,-,CASSEAWSGGDDQSQHF,TGTGCCAGCAGTGAAGCCTGGTCAGGAGGGGATGATCAGTCCCAGCATTTT
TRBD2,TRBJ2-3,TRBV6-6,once,CASSTGTSGRVLPYTQYF,TGTGCCAGCAGCACCGGGACTAGTGGGAGGGTCCTCCCGTATACGCAGTATTTT
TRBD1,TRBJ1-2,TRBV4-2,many,CASSQPGQGFSDGYTF,TGTGCCAGCAGCCAACCCGGACAGGGGTTTTCGGATGGCTACACCTTC
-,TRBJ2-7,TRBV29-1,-,CSAMTSGTGTPHGQYF,TGCAGCGCCATGACATCTGGGACCGGCACTCCCCACGGGCAATACTTC
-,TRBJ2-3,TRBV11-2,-,CASSPPGREDTQYF,TGTGCCAGCAGCCCACCGGGCCGAGAAGATACGCAGTATTTT
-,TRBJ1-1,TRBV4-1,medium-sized,CASSQDVLNTEAFF,TGCGCCAGCAGCCAAGATGTACTAAACACTGAAGCTTTCTTT
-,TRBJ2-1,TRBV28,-,CASSSSPGVERFF,TGTGCCAGCAGTTCCTCCCCAGGGGTTGAGCGGTTCTTC
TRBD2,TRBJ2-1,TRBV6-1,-,CASSGGTIGSNEQFF,TGTGCCAGCAGTGGGGGGACTATCGGGTCCAATGAGCAGTTCTTC
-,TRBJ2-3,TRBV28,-,CANSFYRVTDTQYF,TGTGCCAACAGTTTCTACAGGGTCACAGATACGCAGTATTTT
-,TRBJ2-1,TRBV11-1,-,CASRKKMRVGGDVHFF,TGTGCCAGCAGAAAAAAGATGAGGGTAGGAGGGGATGTGCACTTCTTC
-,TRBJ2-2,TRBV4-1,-,CASSQLTLYGDLFF,TGCGCCAGTAGCCAACTTACCCTCTACGGGGATCTGTTTTTT
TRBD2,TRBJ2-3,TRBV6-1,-,CASGLVGETYTQYF,TGTGCCAGCGGACTAGTGGGAGAAACATATACGCAGTACTTT
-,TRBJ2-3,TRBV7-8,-,CASSCGDGVDTQYF,TGTGCCAGCAGCTGTGGGGACGGCGTAGATACTCAGTATTTT
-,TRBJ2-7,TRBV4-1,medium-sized,CASSLLGVGDEQYF,TGCGCCAGCAGCCTCCTAGGGGTAGGGGACGAGCAGTACTTC
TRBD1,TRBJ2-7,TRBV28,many,CASSLDRDLVSYEQYF,TGTGCCAGCAGTTTAGACAGGGATCTTGTCTCCTACGAGCAGTACTTC
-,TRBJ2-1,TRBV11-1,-,CASSPRATDSYNEQFF,TGTGCCAGCAGCCCCCGGGCGACAGACTCCTACAATGAGCAGTTCTTC
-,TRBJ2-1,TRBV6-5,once,CASSYVMDNEQFF,TGTGCCAGCAGTTACGTAATGGACAATGAGCAGTTCTTC
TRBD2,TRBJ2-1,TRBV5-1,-,CASSFILREGDEQFF,TGTGCCAGTAGCTTCATCCTCCGGGAGGGGGATGAGCAGTTCTTC
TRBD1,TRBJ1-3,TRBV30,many,CAWRLTGGGNTIYF,TGTGCCTGGAGGCTGACAGGGGGTGGAAACACCATATATTTT
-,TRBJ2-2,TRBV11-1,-,CASCLVQGNTVELFF,TGTGCCAGCTGCTTAGTACAGGGAAATACCGTGGAGCTTTTTTTT
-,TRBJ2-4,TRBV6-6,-,CASSYSTPGIAKNIQYF,TGCGCCAGCAGTTACTCGACGCCAGGGATCGCCAAAAACATTCAGTACTTC
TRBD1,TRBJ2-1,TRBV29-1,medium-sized,CSVTRDRAYNEQFF,TGCAGCGTCACCCGGGACAGGGCGTACAATGAGCAGTTCTTC
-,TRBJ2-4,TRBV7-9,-,CVSSLAVGRRGIQYF,TGTGTCAGCAGCTTAGCCGTTGGGAGAAGGGGCATTCAGTACTTC
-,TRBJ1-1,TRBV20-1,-,CSASPGMNTEAFF,TGCAGTGCTAGCCCAGGGATGAACACTGAAGCTTTCTTT
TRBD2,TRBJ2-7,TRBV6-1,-,CVSSTGTSGSYERYF,TGTGTCAGCAGTACCGGGACTAGCGGCTCCTACGAGCGGTACTTC
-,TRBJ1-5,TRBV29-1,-,CSVGGAGQPQHF,TGCAGCGTTGGCGGGGCGGGGCAGCCCCAGCATTTT
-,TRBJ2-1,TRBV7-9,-,CASDYSQGCRPIEQSF,TGTGCCAGCGACTATTCACAAGGGTGCAGACCCATCGAGCAGTCCTTC
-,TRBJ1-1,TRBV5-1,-,CASIQGGAYTEAFF,TGCGCGAGCATCCAAGGGGGTGCATATACTGAAGCTTTCTTT
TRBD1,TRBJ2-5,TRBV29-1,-,CSGQGADSTQYF,TGCAGCGGCCAGGGGGCGGATTCGACCCAGTACTTC
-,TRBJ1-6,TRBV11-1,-,CASNRTMVSPLHF,TGTGCTAGCAACCGGACAATGGTTTCACCCCTCCATTTT
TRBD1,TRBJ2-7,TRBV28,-,CASPSPDRVFHEQYF,TGTGCCAGTCCGTCACCGGACAGGGTCTTCCACGAGCAGTATTTC
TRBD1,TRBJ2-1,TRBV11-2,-,CASNYATGEKFF,TGTGCCAGCAACTATGCGACAGGGGAGAAATTCTTC
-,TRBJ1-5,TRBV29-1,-,CSARARTAGQPQHF,TGCAGCGCCCGAGCGAGGACAGCGGGCCAGCCCCAGCATTTT
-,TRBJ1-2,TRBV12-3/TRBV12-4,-,CASSLGQGINYGYTF,TGTGCCAGCAGTTTGGGTCAGGGAATCAACTATGGCTACACCTTC
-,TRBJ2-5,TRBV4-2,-,CARSQGGTASRETQYF,TGTGCCAGAAGCCAAGGAGGGACAGCCTCCCGAGAGACCCAGTACTTC
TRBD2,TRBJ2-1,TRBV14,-,CASSAVAGCVDNEQFF,TGTGCCAGCAGTGCCGTAGCGGGATGCGTAGACAATGAGCAATTCTTC
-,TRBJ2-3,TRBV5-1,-,CASNLDAVDTQYF,TGCGCCAGCAACTTGGACGCGGTGGATACGCAGTATTTT
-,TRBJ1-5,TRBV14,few,CASRAAGVQPHHF,TGTGCCAGCAGAGCAGCAGGGGTCCAGCCCCATCATTTT
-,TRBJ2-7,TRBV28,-,CASTFALSGGAAYEQYF,TGTGCCAGCACTTTTGCCCTCAGTGGTGGGGCCGCCTACGAGCAGTACTTC
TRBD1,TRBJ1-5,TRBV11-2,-,CVSSLVGVTGGNEPQHF,TGTGTCAGCAGCTTAGTAGGGGTAACAGGGGGCAATGAGCCCCAGCATTTT
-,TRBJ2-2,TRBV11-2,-,CASSLDHRGRGTGELPF,TGTGCCAGCAGCTTAGATCATCGGGGTAGGGGCACCGGGGAGCTGCCTTTT
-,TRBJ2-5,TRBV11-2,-,CASSLESGMSMETRYF,TGTGCCAGCAGCTTAGAGTCCGGGATGTCGATGGAGACCCGGTACTTC
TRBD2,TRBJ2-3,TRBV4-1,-,CASSQANSGAHTDRQYF,TGCGCCAGCAGTCAAGCAAATAGCGGGGCCCACACAGATAGGCAGTATTTT
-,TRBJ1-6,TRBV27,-,CASSLRGACSLLHF,TGTGCCAGCAGTTTAAGAGGGGCGTGTTCACTCCTCCACTTT
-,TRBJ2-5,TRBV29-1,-,CSVRTNVSWAVTQYF,TGCAGCGTTCGGACTAACGTGAGTTGGGCAGTGACCCAGTACTTC
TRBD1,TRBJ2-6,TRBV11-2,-,CASSMGGDRGISLSWANVLTF,TGTGCCAGCAGCATGGGGGGAGACAGGGGCATATCCCTCTCTTGGGCCAATGTCCTGACTTTC
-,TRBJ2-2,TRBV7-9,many,CASTSPGTTKNTGELFF,TGTGCCAGCACCTCCCCAGGGACAACCAAGAACACCGGGGAGCTGTTTTTT